This is a list of T cell receptor beta chains from one sample in a study of Ad26.COV2.S vaccination and SARS-CoV-2 variants. Data came from immunoSEQ multiplex PCR; TCRdb stores just in-frame clones and leaves some out. The data show fewer than 900,000 clones, with approximately 88% seen just once and about 1.5% held by the top ten. The material sequenced was peripheral blood, taken in a trial of Ad26.COV2.S vaccine versus placebo. These receptors originate from a person aged 18-65 years who received the Ad26.COV2.S COVID-19 vaccine or a placebo. The CDR3 runs from the conserved cysteine through the conserved F or W. The order of the fields is CDR3 DNA, CDR3 protein, CDR3 length, D gene, V gene, clone size, J gene. A D gene is named only where the DNA matches it firmly. Not all rows give a size; the values are once, few, many and, for expanded clones, a class.

TGCGCCAGCAGCTTGAGAGGCCCGGCCGGGAATGAGCAGTTCTTC,CASSLRGPAGNEQFF,15,.,TRBV5-1,.,TRBJ2-1
TGTGCCAGCAGCGTAGGCCCCCTCGTGGCAGGGTCCTACGAGCAGTACTTC,CASSVGPLVAGSYEQYF,17,.,TRBV9,.,TRBJ2-7
TGTGCCAGCAGTTACCCTAGACAGGGAGGGGAAGAGACCCAGTACTTC,CASSYPRQGGEETQYF,16,.,TRBV6-6,.,TRBJ2-5
TGTGCCAGCAGGGCGGGGGGGCCAGGTGAGCAGTTCTTC,CASRAGGPGEQFF,13,TRBD2,TRBV6-4,.,TRBJ2-1
TGTGCCGTGACTAGCGGGGGCCCCTCCTACGAGCAGTACTTC,CAVTSGGPSYEQYF,14,TRBD2,TRBV7-2,few,TRBJ2-7
TGTGCCAGTAGTCTCGAGGGGAGCATCCCCAGGGCCCAGCATTTT,CASSLEGSIPRAQHF,15,.,TRBV19,.,TRBJ1-5
TGCAGCGTTTGGACAGGGAGGGGCACTGAAGCTTTCTTT,CSVWTGRGTEAFF,13,TRBD1,TRBV29-1,.,TRBJ1-1
TGTGCCAGTAGCGACAGGGGTTATAATTCACCCCTCCACTTT,CASSDRGYNSPLHF,14,TRBD1,TRBV19,.,TRBJ1-6
TGCAGCGTTGAAGCGGATCTCGCAGATACGCAGTATTTT,CSVEADLADTQYF,13,.,TRBV29-1,.,TRBJ2-3
TGTGCCAGTAGTCTCCAATGGACTAGCGGAACCGGGGAGCTGTTTTTT,CASSLQWTSGTGELFF,16,TRBD2,TRBV19,.,TRBJ2-2
TGTGCCAGCTCATCGGACAGGTCCGGCACCGGGGAGCTGTTTTTT,CASSSDRSGTGELFF,15,TRBD1,TRBV18,.,TRBJ2-2
TGTGCCAGCAGCCGAACACAGGGGCCCGATGGCTACACCTTC,CASSRTQGPDGYTF,14,TRBD1,TRBV3-1/TRBV3-2,.,TRBJ1-2
TGTGCCAGCAGCTTAATGGGACAGAGCTCTGGGGCCAACGTCCTGACTTTC,CASSLMGQSSGANVLTF,17,TRBD1,TRBV7-3,.,TRBJ2-6
TGTGCCAGCAGCCCGACCGAACAACCGACTAGCACAGATACGCAGTATTTT,CASSPTEQPTSTDTQYF,17,.,TRBV16,.,TRBJ2-3
TGTGCCAGCAGCCAAGTTGCCCCGAACACTGAAGCTTTCTTT,CASSQVAPNTEAFF,14,.,TRBV3-1/TRBV3-2,.,TRBJ1-1
TGCGCCAGCAGCTTGGAGGCCTTCCAAAGCACAGATACGCAGTATTTT,CASSLEAFQSTDTQYF,16,.,TRBV5-1,.,TRBJ2-3
TGTGCCAGCAGCTGGACCGCCTGGCAGCCCCAGCATTTT,CASSWTAWQPQHF,13,.,TRBV5-5,.,TRBJ1-5
TGTGCCAGCAGCCCCCCTGGACTAGCGGGAGGCTCAGGGGAGCTGTTTTTT,CASSPPGLAGGSGELFF,17,TRBD2,TRBV7-2,.,TRBJ2-2
TGTGCTAGTGGTTTGAGTAGCGGGAGAATAGGGGAGCTGTTTTTT,CASGLSSGRIGELFF,15,TRBD2,TRBV12-5,.,TRBJ2-2
TGCGCCAGCAGCCGGTGGGACTCCACCGGGGAGCTGTTTTTT,CASSRWDSTGELFF,14,.,TRBV5-1,once,TRBJ2-2
TGTGCCAGCAGCCTCGGGGACAACACTGAAGCTTTCTTT,CASSLGDNTEAFF,13,.,TRBV2,once,TRBJ1-1
TGCGCCAGCAGCTTGGTTGCGGGGGATTACAATGAGCAGTTCTTC,CASSLVAGDYNEQFF,15,TRBD2,TRBV5-1,.,TRBJ2-1
TGTGCCAGCAGCTTCTCCTACAATGAGCAGTTCTTC,CASSFSYNEQFF,12,.,TRBV5-4,many,TRBJ2-1
TGTGCCAGCAGCTTGCCGCCCTTGGAGACCCAGTACTTC,CASSLPPLETQYF,13,.,TRBV7-3,.,TRBJ2-5
TGTGCCAGCAGCATTGGACTAGCGGGAGAGTCAGATACGCAGTATTTT,CASSIGLAGESDTQYF,16,TRBD2,TRBV5-4,.,TRBJ2-3
TGCGCCAGCAGCCACCATCTAGAGGGGGGCCCGAGGAACAATGAGCAGTTCTTC,CASSHHLEGGPRNNEQFF,18,.,TRBV4-3,.,TRBJ2-1
TGTGCCAGCAGGGGGCGGGACCGGGTCTACGAGCAGTACTTC,CASRGRDRVYEQYF,14,.,TRBV2,.,TRBJ2-7